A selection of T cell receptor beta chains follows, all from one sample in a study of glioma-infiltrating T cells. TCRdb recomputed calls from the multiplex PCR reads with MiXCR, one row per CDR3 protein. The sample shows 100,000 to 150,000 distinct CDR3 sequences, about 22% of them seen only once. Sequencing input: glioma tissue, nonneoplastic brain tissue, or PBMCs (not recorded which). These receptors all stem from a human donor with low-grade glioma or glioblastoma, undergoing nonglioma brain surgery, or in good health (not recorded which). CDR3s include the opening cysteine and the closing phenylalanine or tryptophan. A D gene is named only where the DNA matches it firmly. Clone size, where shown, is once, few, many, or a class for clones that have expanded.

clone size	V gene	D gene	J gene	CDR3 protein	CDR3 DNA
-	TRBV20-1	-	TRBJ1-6	CSAGGRGYNSPLHF	TGCAGTGCTGGGGGCAGGGGATATAATTCACCCCTCCACTTT
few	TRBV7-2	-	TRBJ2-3	CASSLNGGARADTQYF	TGTGCCAGCAGCTTAAACGGGGGCGCTCGCGCAGATACGCAGTATTTT
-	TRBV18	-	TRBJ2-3	CASSPGESTDTQYF	TGTGCCAGCTCACCCGGGGAGAGCACAGATACGCAGTATTTT
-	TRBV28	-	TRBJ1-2	CASSQPNPGLPNYGYTF	TGTGCCAGCAGTCAACCTAACCCCGGATTGCCTAACTATGGCTACACCTTC
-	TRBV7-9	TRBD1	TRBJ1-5	CASNLEGQGARQPQHF	TGTGCCAGCAACTTAGAGGGACAGGGGGCGAGGCAGCCCCAGCATTTT
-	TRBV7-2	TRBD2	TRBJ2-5	CASSLSSGGSQETQYF	TGTGCCAGCAGCTTAAGCAGCGGGGGGTCCCAAGAGACCCAGTACTTC
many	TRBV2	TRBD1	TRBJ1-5	CASPRRDRGIGNQPQHF	TGTGCCAGCCCCCGGAGGGACAGGGGAATCGGCAATCAGCCCCAGCATTTT
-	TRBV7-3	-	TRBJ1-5	CASSSSYDGDNQPQHF	TGTGCCAGCAGCTCCTCATATGACGGGGACAATCAGCCCCAGCATTTT
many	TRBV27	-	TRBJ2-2	CASSLGITGELFF	TGTGCCAGCAGTTTGGGGATCACCGGGGAGCTGTTTTTT
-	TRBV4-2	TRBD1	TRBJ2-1	CASSQDTGGYRYERFF	TGTGCCAGCAGCCAAGATACAGGGGGCTATCGGTATGAGCGGTTCTTC
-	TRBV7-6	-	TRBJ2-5	CASSSRGSTETQYF	TGTGCTAGCAGCTCTCGGGGCAGCACAGAGACCCAGTACTTC
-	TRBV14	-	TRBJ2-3	CASSPEWADTQYF	TGTGCCAGCAGCCCGGAGTGGGCAGATACGCAGTATTTT
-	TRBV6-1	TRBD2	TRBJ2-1	CASEKRLAGVNEQFF	TGTGCCAGCGAAAAACGGCTAGCGGGGGTCAATGAGCAGTTCTTC
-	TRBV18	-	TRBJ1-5	CASSSDRLVPYRNQPQHF	TGTGCCAGCTCATCCGACCGCTTAGTCCCCTACCGCAATCAGCCCCAGCATTTT
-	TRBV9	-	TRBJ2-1	CASRLLGINNEQFF	TGTGCCAGCAGGCTACTCGGGATAAACAATGAGCAGTTCTTC
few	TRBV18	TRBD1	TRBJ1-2	CASSPRQGNYGYTF	TGTGCCAGCTCACCCCGACAGGGGAACTATGGCTACACCTTC
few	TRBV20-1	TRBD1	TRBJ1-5	CSAPDRGSYSNQPQHF	TGCAGTGCCCCGGACAGGGGGTCGTATAGCAATCAGCCCCAGCATTTT
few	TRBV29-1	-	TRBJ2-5	CSVERIEGETQYF	TGCAGCGTTGAAAGGATCGAGGGGGAGACCCAGTACTTC
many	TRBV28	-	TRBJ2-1	CASSTLGEQFF	TGTGCCAGCAGTACTTTAGGGGAGCAGTTCTTC
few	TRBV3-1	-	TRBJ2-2	CASSDRGNTGELFF	TGTGCCAGCAGCGACCGGGGCAACACCGGGGAGCTGTTTTTT
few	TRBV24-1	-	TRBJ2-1	CATSDPPGANEQFF	TGTGCCACCAGTGATCCTCCGGGGGCAAATGAGCAGTTCTTC
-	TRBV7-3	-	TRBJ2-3	CASSYPGTATGDTQYF	TGTGCCAGCAGCTACCCCGGGACCGCGACGGGAGATACGCAGTATTTT
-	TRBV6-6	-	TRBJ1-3	CASSYSMQGISGNTIYF	TGTGCCAGCAGTTACTCGATGCAGGGCATCTCTGGAAACACCATATATTTT
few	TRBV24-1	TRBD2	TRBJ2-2	CATSDHAGTSGGASGELFF	TGTGCCACCAGTGACCACGCCGGGACTAGCGGGGGGGCGTCCGGGGAGCTGTTTTTT
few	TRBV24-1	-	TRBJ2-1	CATSDSGVPTIYEQFF	TGTGCCACCAGTGATTCAGGGGTCCCTACAATTTATGAGCAGTTCTTC
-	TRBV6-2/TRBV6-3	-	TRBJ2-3	CASSLQGNQADTQYF	TGTGCCAGCAGCCTGCAGGGGAACCAAGCAGATACGCAGTATTTT
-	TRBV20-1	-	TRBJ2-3	CSARAGLLTGPPDTQYF	TGCAGTGCTAGAGCGGGCCTCCTAACAGGGCCCCCAGATACGCAGTATTTT
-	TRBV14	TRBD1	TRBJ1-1	CASSQDRATEAFF	TGTGCCAGCAGCCAGGACAGGGCCACTGAAGCTTTCTTT
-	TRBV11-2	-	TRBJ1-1	CASSPLGRTNTEAFF	TGTGCCAGCAGCCCCTTGGGAAGAACGAACACTGAAGCTTTCTTT
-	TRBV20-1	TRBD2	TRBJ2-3	CSASSGSLTSTDTQYF	TGCAGTGCTAGTAGCGGGAGTTTGACTAGCACAGATACGCAGTATTTT
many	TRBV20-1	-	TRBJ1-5	CSANQEASQPQHF	TGCAGTGCAAATCAGGAGGCTAGTCAGCCCCAGCATTTT
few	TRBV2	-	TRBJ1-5	CASSPLSSNQPQHF	TGTGCCAGCAGTCCCCTCTCCAGCAATCAGCCCCAGCATTTT
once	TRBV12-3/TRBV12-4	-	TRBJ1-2	CASSSDPWILYGYTF	TGTGCCAGCAGTTCAGATCCATGGATTCTCTATGGCTACACCTTC
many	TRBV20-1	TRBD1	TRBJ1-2	CSAREEGWGQPNYGYTF	TGCAGTGCTAGAGAGGAGGGCTGGGGACAGCCTAACTATGGCTACACCTTC
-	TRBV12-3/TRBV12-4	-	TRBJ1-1	CASGPRGDYPEAFF	TGTGCCAGCGGTCCACGGGGAGACTACCCTGAAGCTTTCTTT
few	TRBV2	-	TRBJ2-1	CASSDSRTVNEQFF	TGTGCCAGCAGTGACTCAAGGACAGTAAATGAGCAGTTCTTC
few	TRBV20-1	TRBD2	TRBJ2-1	CSARLAGGSLNEQFF	TGCAGTGCTAGACTAGCGGGGGGGAGTCTCAATGAGCAGTTCTTC
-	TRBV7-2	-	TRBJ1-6	CASSPEISYNSPLHF	TGTGCCAGCAGCCCCGAGATCTCCTATAATTCACCCCTCCACTTT
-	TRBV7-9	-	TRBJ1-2	CASSPLAGDYGYTF	TGTGCCAGCAGCCCACTCGCAGGGGATTATGGCTACACCTTC
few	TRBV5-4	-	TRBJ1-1	CASSLASIRGDTEAFF	TGTGCCAGCAGCTTGGCTAGCATCCGGGGGGACACTGAAGCTTTCTTT
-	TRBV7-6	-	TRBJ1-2	CASSPYFGGDYGYTF	TGTGCCAGCAGCCCTTACTTCGGGGGTGACTATGGCTACACCTTC
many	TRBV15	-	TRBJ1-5	CATSRDQLQPQHF	TGTGCCACCAGCAGAGATCAGCTTCAGCCCCAGCATTTT
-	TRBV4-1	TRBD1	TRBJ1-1	CASSQPSRDREAFF	TGCGCCAGCAGCCAACCCTCCCGGGACAGGGAAGCTTTCTTT
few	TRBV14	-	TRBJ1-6	CASSQQGYSPLHF	TGTGCCAGCAGCCAGCAGGGGTATTCACCCCTCCACTTT
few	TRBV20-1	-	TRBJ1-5	CSARGIGGNQPQHF	TGCAGTGCTAGAGGAATAGGGGGGAATCAGCCCCAGCATTTT